Presented here are 32 T cell receptor beta chains from one specimen sequenced in a study of blood T cells in healthy people across ages. The authors ran a second PCR of about 6 to 11 cycles using a sample-barcoded 5' primer and a J-beta primer mix. TCRdb passed the 5' RACE reads through MiXCR, listing each CDR3 protein once. The sample lists 1.5 million to 2 million distinct CDR3 sequences; 28% were seen once. Sequenced: blood. The origin of the receptors is a woman aged 25-40 years in good health.

V gene TRBV13 combines with J gene TRBJ2-1, with TRBD2 matching over 7 bases. The CDR3 spans 16 residues. CDR1 is PRHDT, CDR2 FYEKMQ, per germline (reference sequence). V shed 2 bases, J shed 2 bases, and the junction held 6 bases outside the gene matches. The CDR3 bases are TGTGCCAGCAGCTTATATGGGGGGGTGCCCTACAATGAGCAGTTCTTC. Protein sequence: CASSLYGGVPYNEQFF.

This clonotype has a handful of counts. The chain couples TRBV5-1 to TRBJ2-5; D gene unclear. The V end lost 3 bases, the J end lost 1 base, and 10 bases lay between the germline ends. This CDR3 contains 14 residues. CDR1 SGHRS and CDR2 YFSETQ come from the germline V gene. The CDR3 loop is CASSSWTAQETQYF. For the CDR3, the DNA is TGCGCCAGCAGCTCCTGGACGGCCCAAGAGACCCAGTACTTC.

This clonotype was picked up a small number of times. As DNA, the CDR3 is TGTGCCAGTAGTATAGATCGCGTCGGGAACTACGAGCAGTACTTC. Translation gives CASSIDRVGNYEQYF. The chain couples TRBV19 to TRBJ2-5; maybe TRBD2 (5 bases). The DNA end favors TRBJ2-7, so the J call may be wrong. There are 15 residues in the CDR3. In germline, CDR1 is LNHDA, CDR2 SQIVND (reference sequence).

The V gene is TRBV27, the J gene TRBJ2-1, with 15 bases aligning to TRBD2. There are 17 residues in the CDR3. Germline loops: CDR1 MNHEY, CDR2 SMNVEV (reference sequence). Trimming cost V 6 bases and J 8 bases; bases outside gene matches: 11. CDR3 sequence: CASSRLRTSGGADEQFF. CDR3 DNA: TGTGCCAGCAGCCGACTTCGGACTAGCGGGGGGGCCGATGAGCAGTTCTTC.

This clonotype has only a few counts. This chain links TRBV11-1 with TRBJ2-7; D is perhaps TRBD2 (5 bases). There are 16 residues in the CDR3. Per the germline V gene, CDR1 is SGHAT and CDR2 is FQDESV (reference sequence). The V end was cut by 1 base, the J end by 3 bases, with 16 bases between. In nucleotides, the CDR3 is TGTGCCAGCAGCTTAGATGAGGCTTCGGGGTTCTACGAGCAGTACTTC. Translating it yields CASSLDEASGFYEQYF.

The V call is TRBV21-1, the J call TRBJ1-2; TRBD1, the table's D call, was not compared with the DNA. TRBV21-1 is termed a pseudogene. The CDR3 contains 15 residues. The CDR3 DNA follows: TGTGCCAGCACGGGACAGGGGAGGGTTAACTATGGCTACACCTTC. Translation: CASTGQGRVNYGYTF.

Only a few counts were recorded for this clonotype. The rearrangement joins TRBV7-9 to TRBJ2-7; 7 bases are a match to TRBD1. The CDR3 is made up of 16 amino acids. The trim removed 5 bases at V and 4 bases at J, leaving 14 bases unmatched. The germline gives CDR1 SEHNR, CDR2 FQNEAQ (reference sequence). CDR3 sequence reads: CASSPSRGKSYYEQYF. CDR3 DNA: TGTGCCAGCAGCCCATCCAGGGGGAAGTCCTATTACGAGCAGTACTTC.

Regarding this clonotype: A much larger clone lies a single base off, so this may be a read error. J is TRBJ2-6 and V is TRBV5-1; 7 bases map to TRBD2. Germline V gives CDR1 SGHRS, CDR2 YFSETQ. The CDR3 has 14 amino acids. CDR3 in DNA: TGCGCCAGCAGCTCGTTGGGAGGGGCCAACGTCCGGACTTTC. Amino acids: CASSSLGGANVRTF.

This chain links TRBV7-2 with TRBJ1-2; D is undetermined. Germline CDR1 and CDR2: SGHTA and FQGNSA. The V and J ends lost 4 bases and 6 bases respectively, with 12 bases between them. The CDR3 is 13 residues long. CDR3 in amino acids: CASSSLAYDGYTF. Written as DNA, the CDR3 is TGTGCCAGCAGCTCCTTAGCCTACGATGGCTACACCTTC.

V usage is TRBV4-1 and J usage is TRBJ2-1; TRBD2 matches 8 bases. Near its end, the DNA agrees better with TRBJ2-7, so the J call may be wrong. CDR3 size: 15 residues. Germline-derived CDR1 and CDR2 are MGHRA and YSYEKL. CDR3 sequence: CASSQGLGDYNEQYF. As DNA, the CDR3 is TGCGCCAGCAGCCAGGGACTAGGGGACTACAATGAGCAGTACTTC.

Ten or more counts support this clonotype. The CDR3 region is CASSLSGGSETQYF. CDR3 coding DNA: TGTGCCAGCAGTTTGTCGGGAGGGAGTGAGACCCAGTACTTC. The chain links TRBV7-7 to TRBJ2-5; 8 positions match TRBD2. This CDR3 spans 14 amino acids. The V segment lost 6 bases and the J segment 5 bases; nucleotides outside the gene matches: 8. Looked up from germline, CDR1 is SSHAT and CDR2 is FNYEAQ (reference sequence).

The rearrangement links TRBV20-1 to TRBJ2-3; 8 bases agree with TRBD1. Germline trimming cut 3 bases from V and 4 bases from J; bases unmatched to any gene: 6. CDR3 length: 14 amino acids. CDR1 and CDR2 from the germline V gene are DFQATT and SNEGSKA (reference sequence). The CDR3 reads CSARISGGADTQYF. CDR3 in DNA: TGCAGTGCTAGGATTTCAGGGGGCGCAGATACGCAGTATTTT.

This clonotype has more than one count but fewer than ten. The chain has TRBV12-5 and TRBJ1-2; 11 bases fit TRBD1. V gave up 1 base and J gave up 5 bases; unmatched junction bases: 0. Germline-derived CDR1 and CDR2 are LGHNT and FRNRAP. CDR3 size: 14 residues. The CDR3 here is CASGLGDRGYGYTF. In DNA, the CDR3 is TGTGCTAGTGGTTTGGGGGACAGGGGGTATGGCTACACCTTC.

The rearrangement uses TRBV10-3 and TRBJ2-3; 10 bases map to TRBD1. J gave up 6 bases and V 8 bases, and 8 bases lay outside the gene matches. Looked up from germline, CDR1 is ENHRY and CDR2 is SYGVKD. The CDR3 sequence is 14 residues long. The CDR3 spells CAIGGDRGSDTQYF. The CDR3 DNA reads TGTGCCATCGGGGGGGACAGGGGCTCGGATACGCAGTATTTT.

The CDR3 coding sequence is TGTGCCAGCAGGAAAGGCCTTTTAAAGCCCACAGATACGCAGTATTTT. This gives the protein CASRKGLLKPTDTQYF. The rearrangement links TRBV7-2 to TRBJ2-3; D gene unclear. CDR1 SGHTA and CDR2 FQGNSA come from the germline V gene. The CDR3 sequence is 16 residues long. V was pared by 6 bases and J by 2 bases, with 18 bases between. The variable domain in full, with the rest retrieved from reference TRBV7-2 and TRBJ2-3, is GAGVSQSPSNKVTEKGKDVELRCDPISGHTALYWYRQSLGQGLEFLIYFQGNSAPDKSGLPSDRFSAERTGGSVSTLTIQRTQQEDSAVYLCASRKGLLKPTDTQYFGPGTRLTVL.

The V and J genes are TRBV7-2 and TRBJ2-7, with 9 bases fitting TRBD1. Germline CDR1 reads SGHTA; CDR2 reads FQGNSA. There are 15 residues in the CDR3. The J segment lost 1 base and the V segment lost 8 bases, leaving 9 bases of the junction unmatched. CDR3 nucleotide sequence: TGTGCCAGCGGGGGTACCGGGACAGGGTCCTACGAGCAGTACTTC. Translated, it gives CASGGTGTGSYEQYF.

The chain couples TRBV19 to TRBJ2-1; a weak D match, TRBD2 (9 bases). Trimming pared 7 bases from V and 7 bases from J, leaving 17 bases between. CDR1 is LNHDA and CDR2 is SQIVND in the germline V gene (reference sequence). This CDR3 has 14 residues. The CDR3 is CASTSGTGTNEQFF. The CDR3 nucleotides read TGTGCCAGTACTAGCGGGACAGGTACTAATGAGCAGTTCTTC. The variable domain in full, completed from reference TRBV19 and TRBJ2-1, reads DGGITQSPKYLFRKEGQNVTLSCEQNLNHDAMYWYRQDPGQGLRLIYYSQIVNDFQKGDIAEGYSVSREKKESFPLTVTSAQKNPTAFYLCASTSGTGTNEQFFGPGTRLTVL.

This clonotype turned up a few times. The rearrangement links TRBV2 to TRBJ1-5; the D is unclear. Germline V gene lookup returns CDR1 SNHLY and CDR2 FYNNEI. V lost 8 bases, J lost 1 base, and 12 bases lay in between. The CDR3 runs 14 residues. The CDR3 sequence: CASGPSDSNQPQHF. CDR3 coding DNA: TGTGCCAGCGGCCCCAGCGACAGCAATCAGCCCCAGCATTTT. The full variable domain, its missing parts supplied by reference TRBV2 and TRBJ1-5, is EPEVTQTPSHQVTQMGQEVILRCVPISNHLYFYWYRQILGQKVEFLVSFYNNEISEKSEIFDDQFSVERPDGSNFTLKIRSTKLEDSAMYFCASGPSDSNQPQHFGDGTRLSIL.

The V gene is TRBV5-1, the J gene TRBJ2-4, with 9 positions matching TRBD2. The germline V gene encodes CDR1 SGHRS and CDR2 YFSETQ. The ends lost 4 bases at V and 13 bases at J; junction bases unmatched: 12. The CDR3 is made up of 14 amino acids. The CDR3 protein is CASSVISGSNEQYF. In DNA, the CDR3 is TGCGCCAGCAGCGTGATTAGCGGGAGTAATGAGCAGTACTTC.

The sample holds a few counts of this clonotype. The chain is built from TRBV5-1 and TRBJ1-3; TRBD1 matches at 8 bases. V shed 3 bases, J shed 4 bases, and the junction held 6 bases outside the gene matches. CDR3 length: 15 residues. Germline values: CDR1 SGHRS, CDR2 YFSETQ. CDR3 sequence: CASSSRTGYGNTIYF. The CDR3 nucleotides read TGCGCCAGCAGCTCGCGGACAGGGTACGGAAACACCATATATTTT.

In this sample, this clonotype turned up a few times. The V gene is TRBV20-1, the J gene TRBJ2-7; D remains unclear. The ends were cut back, 3 bases at V and 2 bases at J, with 11 bases in the middle. CDR3 size: 13 residues. Germline V gene lookup returns CDR1 DFQATT and CDR2 SNEGSKA (reference sequence). CDR3 protein: CSASPYETYEQYF. The CDR3 bases are TGCAGTGCTAGCCCCTATGAGACCTACGAGCAGTACTTC.

In regard to this clonotype: A much larger clone is a single base away; this may be a read error. The rearrangement joins TRBV4-3 to TRBJ2-5, with D possibly matching TRBD2 (7 bases). TRBJ2-7 explains the end of the DNA better; the J call may be wrong. The germline V gene encodes CDR1 LGHNA and CDR2 YSLEER. The CDR3 runs 15 residues. CDR3 DNA sequence: TGCGCCAGCAGCCAAGATAGGGCGGGGGCCTGCGAGCAGTACTTC. Amino acid sequence: CASSQDRAGACEQYF.

J is TRBJ1-1 and V is TRBV19; 9 positions match TRBD1. The V segment lost 8 bases and the J segment 4 bases; nucleotides outside the gene matches: 8. In germline, CDR1 is LNHDA, CDR2 SQIVND (reference sequence). This CDR3 region has 14 residues. The CDR3 loop reads CASHTGGIRTEAFF. CDR3 DNA: TGTGCCAGTCATACAGGGGGCATTCGCACTGAAGCTTTCTTT.

This clonotype came up many times. Germline and junction disagree at one end, which may indicate a read error. The chain employs TRBV27 and TRBJ2-3; 9 nucleotides agree with TRBD2. Germline-derived CDR1 and CDR2 are MNHEY and SMNVEV (reference sequence). This CDR3 is 16 amino acids long. The CDR3 loop reads CASSSGLATNTDTQYF. CDR3 nucleotide sequence: TGTGCCAGCAGTTCTGGACTAGCGACAAACACAGATACTCAGTATTTT.

This clonotype was found a few times. V is TRBV12-3 or TRBV12-4 and J is TRBJ2-4; the D call may be TRBD1 or TRBD2 (6 bases each). V dropped 2 bases and J dropped 6 bases, with 11 bases sitting between them. The CDR3 spans 14 residues. The CDR3 DNA is TGTGCCAGCAGTTTACCACAGGGACTAAACATTCAGTACTTC. It codes for CASSLPQGLNIQYF.

This clonotype has only a few counts. The chain employs TRBV10-3 and TRBJ2-5, with 9 bases lining up with TRBD2. From germline, CDR1 is ENHRY and CDR2 SYGVKD. Trimming cost V 0 bases and J 11 bases; bases outside gene matches: 10. The CDR3 length is 15 residues. As DNA, the CDR3 is TGTGCCATCAGTGAGTCTGCTGCGGGGGGGGGAGAGCAGTACTTC. It specifies CAISESAAGGGEQYF.

On this clonotype: A much larger clone differs from this one at a single base, so this may be a read error. The gene calls are TRBV7-2 and TRBJ2-3; 10 nucleotides align to TRBD2. V shed 5 bases and J 0 bases; nucleotides not matched to a gene: 5. The CDR3 is made up of 16 amino acids. The germline gives CDR1 SGHTA, CDR2 FQGNSA. CDR3: CTSSTGLAASTDTQYF. DNA of the CDR3: TGTACCAGCAGCACAGGACTAGCGGCTAGCACAGATACGCAGTATTTT.

The rearrangement joins TRBV20-1 to TRBJ2-1, with D unresolved. V lost 1 base to trimming and J lost 8 bases, with 12 bases between them. The CDR3 sequence is 13 residues long. Germline lookup yields CDR1 DFQATT and CDR2 SNEGSKA (reference sequence). The chain's CDR3 is CSARAPIMDEQFF. In DNA, the CDR3 is TGCAGTGCTAGAGCCCCCATTATGGATGAGCAGTTCTTC.

This clonotype was seen only a few times. The chain is built from TRBV3-1 and TRBJ1-1, with D possibly being TRBD1 (6 bases). Germline V gene lookup returns CDR1 LGHDT and CDR2 YNNKEL (reference sequence). Trimming shortened V by 4 bases and J by 1 base, and 13 bases separated the two germline ends. The CDR3 contains 15 residues. CDR3 DNA: TGTGCCAGCAGCCCCCCCGAGACAGGGAACACTGAAGCTTTCTTT. Protein product: CASSPPETGNTEAFF.

The chain has TRBV20-1 and TRBJ2-5; D remains ambiguous. Germline CDR1 reads DFQATT; CDR2 reads SNEGSKA (reference sequence). Trimming removed 5 bases at V and 3 bases at J, with 7 bases between. The CDR3 has 11 residues. This CDR3 is CSAVLKETQYF. For the CDR3, the DNA is TGCAGTGCTGTCTTAAAAGAGACCCAGTACTTC.

In nucleotides, the CDR3 is TGTGCCAGCATCCGGGGGGTCACTGAAGCTTTCTTT. Encoded protein: CASIRGVTEAFF. The genes are TRBV5-5 and TRBJ1-1; a possible D gene is TRBD1 (5 bases). The CDR3 spans 12 residues. From germline, CDR1 is SGHKS and CDR2 YYEKEE (reference sequence). Between the trimmed V and J ends, which lost 6 bases and 4 bases, there was a span of 10 bases.

Here the CDR3 reads CSVIKGSTNEKLFF. The CDR3 DNA reads as TGCAGCGTGATTAAGGGTTCAACTAATGAAAAACTGTTTTTT. V gene TRBV29-1 combines with J gene TRBJ1-4; no definite D call. CDR1 is SQVTM and CDR2 is ANQGSEA in the germline V gene. This CDR3 has 14 amino acids. The V gene lost 6 bases and the J gene lost 0 bases, with 11 bases spanning the gap.